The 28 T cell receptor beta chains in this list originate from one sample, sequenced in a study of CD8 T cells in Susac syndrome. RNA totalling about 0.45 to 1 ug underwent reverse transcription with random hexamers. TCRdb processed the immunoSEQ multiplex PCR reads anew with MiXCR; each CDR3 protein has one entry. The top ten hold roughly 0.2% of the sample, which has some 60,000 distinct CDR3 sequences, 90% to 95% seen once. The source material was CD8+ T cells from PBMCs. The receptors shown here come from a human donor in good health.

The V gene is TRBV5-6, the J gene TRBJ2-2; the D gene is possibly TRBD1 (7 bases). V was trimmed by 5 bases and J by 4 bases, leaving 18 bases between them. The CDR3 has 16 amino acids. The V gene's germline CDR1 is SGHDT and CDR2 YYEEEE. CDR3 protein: CASRDYRGEVTGELFF. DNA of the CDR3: TGTGCCAGCAGGGACTACAGGGGTGAGGTCACCGGGGAGCTGTTTTTT.

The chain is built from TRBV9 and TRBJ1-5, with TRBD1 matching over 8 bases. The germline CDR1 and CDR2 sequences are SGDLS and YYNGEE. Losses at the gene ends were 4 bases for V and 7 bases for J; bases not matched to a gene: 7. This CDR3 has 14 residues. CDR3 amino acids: CASSSGGGQQPQHF. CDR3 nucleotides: TGTGCCAGCAGCTCAGGGGGCGGGCAACAGCCCCAGCATTTT.

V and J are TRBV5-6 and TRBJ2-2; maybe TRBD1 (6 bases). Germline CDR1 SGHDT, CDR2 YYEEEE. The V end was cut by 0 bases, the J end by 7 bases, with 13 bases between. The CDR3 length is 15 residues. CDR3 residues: CASSLDREDIGELFF. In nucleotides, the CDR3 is TGTGCCAGCAGCTTGGACAGGGAAGATATCGGGGAGCTGTTTTTT.

In nucleotides, the CDR3 is TGTGCCAGCAGCCAAAAGGTCGGAGGGTCCTACAATGAGCAGTTCTTC. Protein product: CASSQKVGGSYNEQFF. The rearrangement links TRBV4-2 to TRBJ2-1; the D gene is possibly TRBD2 (6 bases). Trimming cost V 2 bases and J 1 base, with 12 bases left between them. This CDR3 has 16 amino acids. Germline lookup yields CDR1 LGHNA and CDR2 YNFKEQ.

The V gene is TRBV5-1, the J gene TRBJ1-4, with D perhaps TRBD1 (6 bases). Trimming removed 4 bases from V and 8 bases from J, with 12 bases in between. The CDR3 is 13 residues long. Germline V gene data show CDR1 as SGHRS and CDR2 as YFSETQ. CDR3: CASSPPDSEKLFF. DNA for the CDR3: TGCGCCAGCAGCCCTCCGGACAGCGAAAAACTGTTTTTT.

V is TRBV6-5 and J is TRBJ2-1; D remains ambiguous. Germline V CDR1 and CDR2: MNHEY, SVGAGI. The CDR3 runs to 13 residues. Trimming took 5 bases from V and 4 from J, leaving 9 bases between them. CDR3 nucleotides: TGTGCCAGCAGTAACACCCGATACAATGAGCAGTTCTTC. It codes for CASSNTRYNEQFF.

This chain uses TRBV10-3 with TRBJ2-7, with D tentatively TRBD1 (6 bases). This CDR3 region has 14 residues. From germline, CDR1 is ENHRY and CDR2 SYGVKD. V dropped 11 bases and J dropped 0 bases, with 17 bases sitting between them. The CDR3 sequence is CASMDSLGSYEQYF. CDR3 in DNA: TGTGCCTCCATGGACAGCCTCGGCTCCTACGAGCAGTACTTC.

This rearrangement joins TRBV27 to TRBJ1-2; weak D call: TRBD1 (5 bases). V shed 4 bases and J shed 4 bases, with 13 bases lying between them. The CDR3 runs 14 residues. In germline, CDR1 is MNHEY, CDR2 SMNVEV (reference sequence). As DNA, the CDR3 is TGTGCCAGCAGTTATAGGCAGGGCGGCTATGGCTACACCTTC. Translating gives CASSYRQGGYGYTF.

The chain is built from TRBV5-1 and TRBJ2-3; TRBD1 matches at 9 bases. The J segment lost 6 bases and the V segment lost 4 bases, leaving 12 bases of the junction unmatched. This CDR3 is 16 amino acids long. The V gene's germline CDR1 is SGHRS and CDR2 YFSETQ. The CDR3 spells CASSLRQGEISDTQYF. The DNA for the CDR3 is TGCGCCAGCAGCCTTCGACAGGGGGAAATTTCGGATACGCAGTATTTT.

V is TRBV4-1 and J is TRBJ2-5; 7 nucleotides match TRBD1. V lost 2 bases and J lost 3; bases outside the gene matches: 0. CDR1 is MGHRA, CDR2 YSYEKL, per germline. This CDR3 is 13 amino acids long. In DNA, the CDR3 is TGCGCCAGCAGCCAACAGGGGGAAGAGACCCAGTACTTC. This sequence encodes CASSQQGEETQYF.

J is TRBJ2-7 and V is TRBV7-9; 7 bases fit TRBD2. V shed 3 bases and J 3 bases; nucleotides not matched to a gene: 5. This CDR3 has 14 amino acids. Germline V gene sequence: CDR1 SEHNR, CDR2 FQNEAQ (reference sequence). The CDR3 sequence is CASSLRRGGYEQYF. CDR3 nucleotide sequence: TGTGCCAGCAGCTTGAGACGCGGGGGCTACGAGCAGTACTTC. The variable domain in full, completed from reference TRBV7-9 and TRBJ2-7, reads DTGVSQNPRHKITKRGQNVTFRCDPISEHNRLYWYRQTLGQGPEFLTYFQNEAQLEKSRLLSDRFSAERPKGSFSTLEIQRTEQGDSAMYLCASSLRRGGYEQYFGPGTRLTVT.

The CDR3 is CASSIPGPSFHEQYF. Written as DNA, the CDR3 is TGTGCCAGTAGTATCCCGGGACCGTCTTTTCACGAGCAGTACTTC. The chain recombines TRBV19 with TRBJ2-7; D might be TRBD1 or TRBD2, each matching 5 bases. CDR1 and CDR2 (germline): LNHDA, SQIVND (reference sequence). Between the trimmed V and J ends, which lost 3 bases and 5 bases, there was a span of 17 bases. CDR3 length: 15 amino acids.

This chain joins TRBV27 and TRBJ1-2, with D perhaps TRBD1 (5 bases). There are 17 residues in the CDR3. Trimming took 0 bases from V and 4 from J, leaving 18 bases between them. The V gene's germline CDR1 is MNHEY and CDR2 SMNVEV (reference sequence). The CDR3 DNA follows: TGTGCCAGCAGTTTATCGGGACGGAGCTACAACACCTATGGCTACACCTTC. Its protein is CASSLSGRSYNTYGYTF.

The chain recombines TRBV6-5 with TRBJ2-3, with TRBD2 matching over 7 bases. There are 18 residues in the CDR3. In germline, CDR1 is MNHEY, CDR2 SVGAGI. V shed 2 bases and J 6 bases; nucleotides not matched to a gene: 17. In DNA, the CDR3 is TGTGCCAGCAGTTACCCGGCTTCTGGCGGGGGTGATTGGGATACGCAGTATTTT. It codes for CASSYPASGGGDWDTQYF.

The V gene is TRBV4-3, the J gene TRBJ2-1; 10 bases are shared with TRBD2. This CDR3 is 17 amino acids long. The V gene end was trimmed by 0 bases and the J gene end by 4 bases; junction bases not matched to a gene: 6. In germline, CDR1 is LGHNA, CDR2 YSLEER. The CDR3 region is CASSQDRSGGVYNEQFF. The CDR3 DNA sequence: TGCGCCAGCAGCCAAGATCGCAGCGGGGGGGTATACAATGAGCAGTTCTTC.

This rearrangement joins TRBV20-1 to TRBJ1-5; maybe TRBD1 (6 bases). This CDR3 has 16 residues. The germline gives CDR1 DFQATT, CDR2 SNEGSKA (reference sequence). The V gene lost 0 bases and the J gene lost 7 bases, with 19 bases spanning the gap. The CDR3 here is CSARDLAGGWFQPQHF. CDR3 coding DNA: TGCAGTGCTAGAGATTTGGCTGGGGGCTGGTTCCAGCCCCAGCATTTT.

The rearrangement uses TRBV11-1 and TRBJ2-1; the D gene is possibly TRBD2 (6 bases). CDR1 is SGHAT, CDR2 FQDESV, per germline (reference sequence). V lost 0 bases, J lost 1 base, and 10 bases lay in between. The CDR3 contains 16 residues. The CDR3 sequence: CASSLALGGSYNEQFF. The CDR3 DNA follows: TGTGCCAGCAGCTTAGCGCTGGGGGGATCCTACAATGAGCAGTTCTTC.

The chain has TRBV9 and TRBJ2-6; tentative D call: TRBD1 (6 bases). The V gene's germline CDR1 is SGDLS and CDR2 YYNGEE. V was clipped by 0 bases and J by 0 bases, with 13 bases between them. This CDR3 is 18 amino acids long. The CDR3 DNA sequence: TGTGCCAGCAGCGTAGGAGGACAGCTCGTCTCTGGGGCCAACGTCCTGACTTTC. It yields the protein CASSVGGQLVSGANVLTF.

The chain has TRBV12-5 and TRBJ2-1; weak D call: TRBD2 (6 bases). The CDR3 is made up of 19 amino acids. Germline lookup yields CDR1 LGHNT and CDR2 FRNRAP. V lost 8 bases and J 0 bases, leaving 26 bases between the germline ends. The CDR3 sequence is CASWAGSGGRPISYNEQFF. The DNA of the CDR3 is TGTGCTAGTTGGGCGGGGAGCGGAGGGAGGCCCATCTCCTACAATGAGCAGTTCTTC.

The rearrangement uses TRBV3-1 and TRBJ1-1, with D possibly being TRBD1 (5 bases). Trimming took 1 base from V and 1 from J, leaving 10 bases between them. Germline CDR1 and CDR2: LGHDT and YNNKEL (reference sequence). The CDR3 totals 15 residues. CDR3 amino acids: CASSQANGGNTEAFF. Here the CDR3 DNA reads TGTGCCAGCAGCCAAGCAAACGGGGGGAACACTGAAGCTTTCTTT.

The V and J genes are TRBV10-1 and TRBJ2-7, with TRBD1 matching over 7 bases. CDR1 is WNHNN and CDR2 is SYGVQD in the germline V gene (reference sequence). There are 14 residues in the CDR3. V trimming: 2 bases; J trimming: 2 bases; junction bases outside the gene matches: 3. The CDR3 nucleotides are TGCGCCAGCAGTGAGAGGCAGGGGGCCTACGAGCAGTACTTC. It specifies CASSERQGAYEQYF.

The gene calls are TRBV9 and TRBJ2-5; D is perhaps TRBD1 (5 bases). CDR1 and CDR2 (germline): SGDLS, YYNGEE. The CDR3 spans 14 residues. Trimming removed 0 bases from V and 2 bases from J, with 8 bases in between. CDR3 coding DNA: TGTGCCAGCAGCGTAGGACAGAAACAAGAGACCCAGTACTTC. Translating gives CASSVGQKQETQYF.

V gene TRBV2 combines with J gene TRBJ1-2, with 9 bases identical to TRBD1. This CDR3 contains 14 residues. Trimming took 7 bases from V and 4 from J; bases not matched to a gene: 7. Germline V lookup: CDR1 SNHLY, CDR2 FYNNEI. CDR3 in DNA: TGTGCCAGCAAGGGGACAGGGCGAATCTATGGCTACACCTTC. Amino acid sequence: CASKGTGRIYGYTF. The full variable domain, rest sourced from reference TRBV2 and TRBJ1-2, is EPEVTQTPSHQVTQMGQEVILRCVPISNHLYFYWYRQILGQKVEFLVSFYNNEISEKSEIFDDQFSVERPDGSNFTLKIRSTKLEDSAMYFCASKGTGRIYGYTFGSGTRLTVV.

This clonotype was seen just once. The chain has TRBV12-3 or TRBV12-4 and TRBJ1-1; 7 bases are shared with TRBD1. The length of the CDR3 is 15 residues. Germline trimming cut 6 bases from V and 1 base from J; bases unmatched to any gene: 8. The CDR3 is CASRQHRGQNTEAFF. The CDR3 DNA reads TGTGCCAGCAGACAACACAGGGGCCAGAACACTGAAGCTTTCTTT.

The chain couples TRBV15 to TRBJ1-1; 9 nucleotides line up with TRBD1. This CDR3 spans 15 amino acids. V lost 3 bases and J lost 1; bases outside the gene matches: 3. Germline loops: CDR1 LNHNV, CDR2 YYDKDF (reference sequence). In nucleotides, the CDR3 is TGTGCCACCAGCAGGGACAGGGGCACGAACACTGAAGCTTTCTTT. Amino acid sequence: CATSRDRGTNTEAFF.

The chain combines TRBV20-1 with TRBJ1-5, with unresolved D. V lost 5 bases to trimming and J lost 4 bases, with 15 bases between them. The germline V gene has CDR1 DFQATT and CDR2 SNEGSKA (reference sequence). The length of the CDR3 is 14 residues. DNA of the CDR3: TGCAGTGCTCAGCGGACGGGGAGGAATCAGCCCCAGCATTTT. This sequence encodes CSAQRTGRNQPQHF.

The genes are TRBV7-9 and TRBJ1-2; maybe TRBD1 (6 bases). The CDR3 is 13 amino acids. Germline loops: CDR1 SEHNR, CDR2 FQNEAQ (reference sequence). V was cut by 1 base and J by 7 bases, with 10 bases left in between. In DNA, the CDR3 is TGTGCCAGCAGCTTAGGGGCAGGGGCTGGCTACACCTTC. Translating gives CASSLGAGAGYTF. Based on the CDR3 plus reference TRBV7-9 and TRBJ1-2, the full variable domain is DTGVSQNPRHKITKRGQNVTFRCDPISEHNRLYWYRQTLGQGPEFLTYFQNEAQLEKSRLLSDRFSAERPKGSFSTLEIQRTEQGDSAMYLCASSLGAGAGYTFGSGTRLTVV.

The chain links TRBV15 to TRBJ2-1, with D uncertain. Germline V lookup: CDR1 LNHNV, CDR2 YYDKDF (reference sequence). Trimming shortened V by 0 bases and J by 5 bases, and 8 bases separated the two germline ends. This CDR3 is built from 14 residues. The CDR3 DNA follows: TGTGCCACCAGCAGAGAACCCCGAGACAATGAGCAGTTCTTC. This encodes CATSREPRDNEQFF.